The sequence of this TCR beta chain was determined in a study of tumor and adjacent non-tumor tissue in lung cancer (dated by TCRdb to about 2018). Study-wide context: Of the cohort, about a dozen patients had adenocarcinoma, 2 had squamous cell carcinoma and 1 had small cell lung cancer. The 15 enrolled patients, of whom about 10 were men and 5 were women, were aged about 31 to 85 years and were diagnosed with TNM stage I to III disease. Sequencing produced roughly 130 million productive TCRbeta reads in total, an average of approximately 4 million reads per sample. Using bulk TCRbeta repertoires from approximately 15 lung cancer patients, the study set lung tumor tissue side by side with matched distant non-tumor lung tissue. TCRbeta CDR3 sequencing was performed on a few dozen paired specimens, with one tumor sample and one normal lung sample collected per patient. Study-wide findings and limitations: TCR diversity (inverse Simpson) was significantly higher in tumor than in normal lung tissue (roughly 430 vs 170, P = 0.0075, Mann-Whitney U test). The sequencing platform is not named in the methods, and unique molecular identifiers are not mentioned. Only roughly 14 patients were in the cohort, and the authors stated that larger samples and more detailed clinical data are needed. A significantly larger cumulative share of the repertoire was made up by the top 100 clones in normal lung than in tumor tissue. TCR diversity was significantly higher in younger patients, and higher tumor TCR diversity was associated with shorter overall and disease-free survival. Peripheral blood was not sequenced, so blood TCRbeta repertoires were not examined in the lung cancer patients of the study.

Trimming removed 3 bases from V and 4 bases from J; the gene matches leave 7 bases unexplained. The CDR3 sequence holds 16 residues, the cysteine and phenylalanine included. The entry retains the CDR3 DNA only, 48 bases that are in frame from base 1. Taken from the germline V gene, the CDR1 and CDR2 loops are SGDLS and YYNGEE. RNA was isolated from bulk, unsorted tissue, and RNA quality was assessed with a NanoDrop ND-1000 and an Agilent 2100. Normal lung samples were distant non-tumor tissue taken more than 3 cm from the tumor edge. The donors were newly diagnosed lung cancer patients admitted for thoracic surgery in China from August to November 2014 who had not received prior chemotherapy. Patients who had received previous radiotherapy or chemotherapy, or who had another concurrent cancer, were excluded from the study. Pieces of surgical tissue measuring about 1-2.1 cm3 were kept in RNAlater solution and held at -80 degrees C until needed.

Library preparation used multiplex PCR. The reads were generated on an Illumina HiSeq 2500. Following protocols modified from ARM-PCR, the researchers constructed TCRbeta libraries through three rounds of nested PCR with primers (Table S4). Before sequencing, PCR products of 200-500 bp were cut from the gel and purified using the QIAquick gel extraction kit. The published analysis was carried out like this. Reads were cleaned using Trimmomatic, were merged into complete CDR3 sequences using FLASH, and were assigned to V(D)J germline segments using MiTCR. Clonal diversity was computed as the inverse Simpson's index with VDJtools. In-frame sequences without a premature stop codon were defined as productive reads. TCRdb redid the processing of the public reads, applying fastp at Q25 and MiXCR, and retained in-frame beta chains. Every CDR3 protein is listed once, alongside the most common genes and DNA of its rows. These V and J calls rely on TCRdb rather than the paper's analysis. In all, the sample holds some 97,000 distinct CDR3 sequences, and roughly 60% of those were seen once. The ten largest account for roughly a fifth of the sample.

This clonotype showed up just a few times. It lacks a known antigen. No clone much larger than this one lies a single base away; base qualities are absent. The chain is assembled from TRBV9 and TRBJ2-1, with 10 bases matching TRBD2. This TCR derives from a man aged 25-45 years with non-small cell lung cancer. Sequencing was carried out using distant non-tumor lung tissue. The CDR3 protein sequence reads: CASSERERGGYNEQFF. Read as DNA, the sequence is TGTGCCAGCAGCGAGAGGGAGCGGGGGGGATACAATGAGCAGTTCTTC.